Presented here are 10 T cell receptor beta chains from one specimen sequenced in a study of response to subunit inactivated influenza vaccine. TCRdb re-called the RT-PCR reads with MiXCR, one entry per CDR3 protein. The sample has roughly 790,000 distinct CDR3 sequences; approximately 22% are singletons. Sequenced here: PBMCs from blood, sampled 5 days after vaccination. The receptors stem from a man between 45 and 60 years old who received an inactivated influenza vaccine.

This clonotype was detected only a few times. The V gene is TRBV20-1, the J gene TRBJ1-5; D is uncertain. The V end lost 6 bases, the J end lost 5 bases, and 17 bases lay between the germline ends. There are 14 residues in the CDR3. Germline assignment: CDR1 DFQATT and CDR2 SNEGSKA (reference sequence). The CDR3: CSASTDYGDQPQHF. Here the CDR3 DNA reads TGCAGTGCATCAACGGACTATGGGGATCAGCCCCAGCATTTT.

This clonotype was seen a single time. The CDR3 DNA sequence: TGTGCCATCAGTGAGCTCGGGACAAGAAATGAGCAGTTCTTC. It translates to CAISELGTRNEQFF. The chain couples TRBV10-3 to TRBJ2-1; maybe TRBD1 (6 bases). Per germline, CDR1 ENHRY and CDR2 SYGVKD. Between the trimmed V and J ends, which lost 2 bases and 7 bases, there was a span of 12 bases. This CDR3 has 14 residues.

The table lists this clonotype with a few counts. This sequence joins TRBV28 and TRBJ2-7; TRBD2 is a possible D gene (6 bases). This CDR3 has 16 residues. With 2 bases removed from V and 1 base from J, the gap between germline ends came to 15 bases. Germline V gene lookup returns CDR1 MDHEN and CDR2 SYDVKM. The CDR3 sequence: CASSLPSGVGSYEQYF. The DNA of the CDR3 is TGTGCCAGCAGTTTACCATCGGGAGTCGGTTCCTACGAGCAGTACTTC. The whole variable domain, remainder taken from reference TRBV28 and TRBJ2-7, is DVKVTQSSRYLVKRTGEKVFLECVQDMDHENMFWYRQDPGLGLRLIYFSYDVKMKEKGDIPEGYSVSREKKERFSLILESASTNQTSMYLCASSLPSGVGSYEQYFGPGTRLTVT.

This clonotype is judged medium-sized. V gene TRBV7-2 combines with J gene TRBJ2-2; D not resolved. The CDR3 extends over 12 amino acids. Germline V gene sequence: CDR1 SGHTA, CDR2 FQGNSA. Trimming pared 7 bases from V and 3 bases from J, leaving 6 bases between. For the CDR3, the DNA is TGTGCCAGCATCAGCGACACCGGGGAGCTGTTTTTT. Encoded protein: CASISDTGELFF. Drawing the rest from reference TRBV7-2 and TRBJ2-2, the complete variable domain is GAGVSQSPSNKVTEKGKDVELRCDPISGHTALYWYRQSLGQGLEFLIYFQGNSAPDKSGLPSDRFSAERTGGSVSTLTIQRTQQEDSAVYLCASISDTGELFFGEGSRLTVL.

This clonotype showed up just once. The genes are TRBV7-6 and TRBJ2-5; possibly TRBD1 for D (6 bases). This CDR3 contains 14 residues. V lost 6 bases to trimming and J lost 5 bases, with 16 bases between them. The V gene's germline CDR1 is SGHVS and CDR2 FNYEAQ. CDR3 in DNA: TGTGCCAGCAGTCGGGGCCGGGACACGGAGACCCAGTACTTC. Its protein is CASSRGRDTETQYF.

This clonotype was counted a few times. The chain is built from TRBV11-2 and TRBJ1-1; a possible D gene is TRBD1 (6 bases). V was pared by 5 bases and J by 12 bases, with 22 bases between. CDR3 length: 14 residues. Germline assignment: CDR1 SGHAT and CDR2 FQNNGV. The CDR3 loop is CASSPSGGSGVTFF. The CDR3 region has the DNA TGTGCCAGCAGCCCATCGGGGGGGTCAGGGGTAACTTTCTTT.

J is TRBJ2-1 and V is TRBV13, with 9 bases lining up with TRBD2. V dropped 5 bases and J dropped 4; count of bases not matched to a gene: 9. CDR1 and CDR2 from the germline V gene are PRHDT and FYEKMQ (reference sequence). The CDR3 is made up of 16 amino acids. The CDR3 reads CASSISGRGLYNEQFF. The CDR3 region has the DNA TGTGCCAGCAGCATTAGCGGGAGAGGGTTATACAATGAGCAGTTCTTC.

This clonotype came up a few times. The genes are TRBV7-2 and TRBJ2-7, with TRBD2 matching 10 bases. V shed 0 bases and J 13 bases; nucleotides not matched to a gene: 6. CDR1 is SGHTA, CDR2 FQGNSA, per germline. The CDR3 consists of 13 residues. In DNA, the CDR3 is TGTGCCAGCAGCTTAGCGGGTCTAGCGGGAGCATACTTC. It encodes CASSLAGLAGAYF.

Many counts were recorded for this clonotype. This sequence joins TRBV7-2 and TRBJ2-7; D gene uncertain. The length of the CDR3 is 13 residues. The germline V gene has CDR1 SGHTA and CDR2 FQGNSA. The V end was cut by 3 bases, the J end by 2 bases, with 8 bases between. The CDR3 DNA follows: TGTGCCAGCAGCTTCCTCCAGGCCTACGAGCAGTACTTC. Protein: CASSFLQAYEQYF.

The J gene is TRBJ2-3, the V gene TRBV29-1; D remains unclear. The CDR3 is 9 amino acids. The germline V and J ends were trimmed by 7 bases and 5 bases, with 4 bases remaining between them. Germline V gene lookup returns CDR1 SQVTM and CDR2 ANQGSEA. The CDR3 sequence is CSGKDTQYF. The CDR3 DNA is TGCAGCGGTAAAGATACGCAGTATTTT.